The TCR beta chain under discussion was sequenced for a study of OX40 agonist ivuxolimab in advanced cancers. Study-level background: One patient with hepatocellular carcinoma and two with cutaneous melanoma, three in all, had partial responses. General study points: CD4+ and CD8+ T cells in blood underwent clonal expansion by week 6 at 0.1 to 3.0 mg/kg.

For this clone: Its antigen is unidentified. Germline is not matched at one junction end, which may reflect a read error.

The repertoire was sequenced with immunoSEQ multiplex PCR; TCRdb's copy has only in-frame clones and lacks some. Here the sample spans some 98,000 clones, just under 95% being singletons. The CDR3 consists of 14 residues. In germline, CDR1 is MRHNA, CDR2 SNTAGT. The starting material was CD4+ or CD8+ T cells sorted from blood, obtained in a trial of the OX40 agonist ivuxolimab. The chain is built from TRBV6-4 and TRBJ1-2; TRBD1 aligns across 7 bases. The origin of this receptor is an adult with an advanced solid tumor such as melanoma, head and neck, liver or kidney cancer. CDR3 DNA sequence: TGTGCCACCAGTCCGGACAGGAGTAACTATGGCTACACCTTC. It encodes CATSPDRSNYGYTF.